This T cell receptor (beta chain) was documented in a study of neurological immune-mediated disorders. This clonotype was recorded at least ten times. CDR1 and CDR2 (germline): MDHEN, SYDVKM. V was pared by 6 bases and J by 4 bases, with 12 bases of the junction left unmatched. The CDR3 sequence is 16 residues long. TCRdb fed the 5' RACE reads into MiXCR, producing one record per CDR3 protein. The profile shows more than 55,000 distinct CDR3 sequences, more than 7.5% of them singletons. Time point specified: longitudinal time-point 2. The specimen was PBMCs. This TCR was recovered from a man younger than 45 in good health. The genes are TRBV28 and TRBJ2-1; 7 nucleotides match TRBD2. This chain's CDR3 is CASSQSSGKGYNEQFF. The CDR3 DNA is TGTGCCAGCAGCCAATCGAGCGGGAAAGGATACAATGAGCAGTTCTTC.